The 22 T cell receptor beta chains below come from one sample, sequenced in a study of PD-1 blockade in classical Hodgkin lymphoma. Time point meaning: cycle 4 day 1 (C4D1), after five to seven weeks of nivolumab. Relapse after autologous stem cell transplantation occurred in every patient, and brentuximab vedotin exposure varied. Produced via immunoSEQ multiplex PCR; TCRdb's table is partial and in-frame only. The sample records some 27,000 clones, roughly 75% being singletons. The input for sequencing was peripheral blood mononuclear cells (PBMCs), taken before the fourth cycle of nivolumab. The source of these receptors is a human donor with classical Hodgkin lymphoma.

V is TRBV19 and J is TRBJ1-5, with D possibly matching TRBD1 (5 bases). CDR3 size: 12 residues. Between the trimmed V and J ends, which lost 4 bases and 6 bases, there was a span of 7 bases. Germline V gives CDR1 LNHDA, CDR2 SQIVND (reference sequence). CDR3 sequence reads: CASSKDIQPQHF. CDR3 in DNA: TGTGCCAGTAGTAAGGACATTCAGCCCCAGCATTTT.

The V gene is TRBV7-2, the J gene TRBJ2-7; TRBD1 aligns across 7 bases. CDR1 is SGHTA and CDR2 is FQGNSA in the germline V gene. V shed 5 bases, J shed 1 base, and the junction held 8 bases outside the gene matches. CDR3 length equals 15 residues. The CDR3 sequence is CASSPAGTASYEQYF. The CDR3 nucleotides read TGTGCCAGCAGCCCGGCCGGGACAGCTTCCTACGAGCAGTACTTC.

The sample holds a few counts of this clone. The chain couples TRBV2 to TRBJ2-1, with D unclear. Trimming stripped 4 bases from V and 6 bases from J, with 19 bases between. Germline CDR1 reads SNHLY; CDR2 reads FYNNEI. The CDR3 runs to 16 residues. The CDR3, as DNA: TGTGCCAGCAGTGGCAAGACGGGTCCTCCCGGCAATGAGCAGTTCTTC. Amino acids: CASSGKTGPPGNEQFF.

This clone was seen only a few times. This chain connects TRBV6-6 to TRBJ2-1; D may be TRBD1 (6 bases). CDR1 and CDR2 from the germline V gene are MNHNY and SVGAGI (reference sequence). This CDR3 region has 15 residues. Trimming left V 2 bases short and J 9 bases short, with 17 bases between. The CDR3 DNA sequence: TGTGCCAGCAGTTACCCGGGGCAGGGGAAAGGTGAGCAGTTCTTC. Residues: CASSYPGQGKGEQFF.

This clone showed up just a few times. This chain links TRBV29-1 with TRBJ2-1; 7 bases agree with TRBD1. From germline, CDR1 is SQVTM and CDR2 ANQGSEA. The V gene end was trimmed by 6 bases and the J gene end by 5 bases; junction bases not matched to a gene: 4. This CDR3 is built from 12 residues. In DNA form, the CDR3 reads TGCAGCGTGGGGACAGTCCACAATGAGCAGTTCTTC. Translated, it gives CSVGTVHNEQFF.

The chain employs TRBV15 and TRBJ2-1, with 10 bases fitting TRBD2. V lost 0 bases and J lost 4; bases outside the gene matches: 3. The CDR3 length is 16 residues. Germline V gene lookup returns CDR1 LNHNV and CDR2 YYDKDF (reference sequence). This chain's CDR3 is CATSREDSGRYNEQFF. Here the CDR3 DNA reads TGTGCCACCAGCAGAGAGGATAGCGGGAGGTACAATGAGCAGTTCTTC.

This clone was seen just once. The chain has TRBV28 and TRBJ2-1; possibly TRBD1 or TRBD2 for D (5 bases each). Trimming pared 7 bases from V and 12 bases from J, leaving 31 bases between. From germline, CDR1 is MDHEN and CDR2 SYDVKM. There are 17 residues in the CDR3. The CDR3 loop is CASMTGAGILIDTGQFF. The CDR3 region has the DNA TGTGCCAGCATGACCGGGGCCGGGATTTTGATTGACACGGGGCAGTTCTTC.

Written as DNA, the CDR3 is TGTGCCAGCAGTCTCTCTGGAAACACCATATATTTT. Its protein is CASSLSGNTIYF. The chain uses TRBV2 and TRBJ1-3, with D uncertain. Germline-derived CDR1 and CDR2 are SNHLY and FYNNEI. Trimming took 5 bases from V and 0 from J, leaving 2 bases between them. CDR3 length equals 12 residues. The entire variable domain, with the rest obtained from reference TRBV2 and TRBJ1-3, is as follows: EPEVTQTPSHQVTQMGQEVILRCVPISNHLYFYWYRQILGQKVEFLVSFYNNEISEKSEIFDDQFSVERPDGSNFTLKIRSTKLEDSAMYFCASSLSGNTIYFGEGSWLTVV.

The sample holds a few counts of this clone. The DNA of the CDR3 is TGTGCCAGCAGTGCACAGGGGACTGGAAACACCATATATTTT. Translated, it gives CASSAQGTGNTIYF. The gene calls are TRBV28 and TRBJ1-3; 7 positions match TRBD1. Per the germline V gene, CDR1 is MDHEN and CDR2 is SYDVKM. Trimming removed 5 bases from V and 2 bases from J; junction bases left unmatched: 3. This CDR3 is built from 14 residues.

V gene TRBV7-6 combines with J gene TRBJ1-3; TRBD1 is a possible D gene (5 bases). Trimming pared 5 bases from V and 1 base from J, leaving 12 bases between. From germline, CDR1 is SGHVS and CDR2 FNYEAQ. The CDR3 loop spans 15 amino acids. Here the CDR3 reads CASSQRAGSGNTIYF. The CDR3, as DNA: TGTGCCAGCAGCCAAAGGGCAGGGTCTGGAAACACCATATATTTT.

The chain employs TRBV19 and TRBJ2-5; 13 nucleotides agree with TRBD2. This CDR3 region has 16 residues. Germline CDR1 and CDR2: LNHDA and SQIVND (reference sequence). J gave up 5 bases and V 4 bases, and 7 bases lay outside the gene matches. CDR3 DNA: TGTGCCAGTAGTAGGATACTAGCGGGAGGGCCGGAGACCCAGTACTTC. Translated, it gives CASSRILAGGPETQYF.

This chain uses TRBV6-5 with TRBJ1-3; 9 bases are a match to TRBD1. Trimming took 7 bases from V and 6 from J; bases not matched to a gene: 10. The germline gives CDR1 MNHEY, CDR2 SVGAGI. The CDR3 is 15 residues long. The CDR3 is CASTKGTGTANTIYF. As DNA, the CDR3 is TGTGCCAGCACCAAGGGGACAGGGACGGCAAACACCATATATTTT.

This chain uses TRBV29-1 with TRBJ2-1; weak D call: TRBD2 (6 bases). V lost 0 bases, J lost 4 bases, and 13 bases lay in between. The CDR3 has 15 residues. Germline V gene lookup returns CDR1 SQVTM and CDR2 ANQGSEA. In nucleotides, the CDR3 is TGCAGCGTTGAAGATCCGGCAGGGAGGTACAATGAGCAGTTCTTC. Residues: CSVEDPAGRYNEQFF.

The table lists this clone with a count of one. The gene calls are TRBV2 and TRBJ2-2, with D possibly called TRBD1 or TRBD2 (6 bases each). Trimming shortened V by 6 bases and J by 4 bases, and 15 bases separated the two germline ends. CDR1 SNHLY and CDR2 FYNNEI come from the germline V gene. This CDR3 contains 15 residues. The CDR3 is CASSLGGGPTGELFF. The CDR3 DNA reads as TGTGCCAGCAGCTTGGGGGGCGGACCCACCGGGGAGCTGTTTTTT. Based on the CDR3 plus reference TRBV2 and TRBJ2-2, the full variable domain is EPEVTQTPSHQVTQMGQEVILRCVPISNHLYFYWYRQILGQKVEFLVSFYNNEISEKSEIFDDQFSVERPDGSNFTLKIRSTKLEDSAMYFCASSLGGGPTGELFFGEGSRLTVL.

The V gene is TRBV5-1, the J gene TRBJ2-5; D ambiguous. Germline V gene sequence: CDR1 SGHRS, CDR2 YFSETQ. Trimming removed 0 bases from V and 7 bases from J, with 10 bases in between. This CDR3 region has 13 residues. The CDR3 protein is CASSLESLGTQYF. In DNA, the CDR3 is TGCGCCAGCAGCTTGGAATCCTTAGGGACCCAGTACTTC. The complete variable domain, with remaining parts taken from reference TRBV5-1 and TRBJ2-5, reads KAGVTQTPRYLIKTRGQQVTLSCSPISGHRSVSWYQQTPGQGLQFLFEYFSETQRNKGNFPGRFSGRQFSNSRSEMNVSTLELGDSALYLCASSLESLGTQYFGPGTRLLVL.

V usage is TRBV7-9 and J usage is TRBJ2-5, with D possibly being TRBD1 (5 bases). Trimming took off 5 bases at V and 5 bases at J, with 12 bases between the two ends. This CDR3 spans 13 amino acids. Germline lookup yields CDR1 SEHNR and CDR2 FQNEAQ (reference sequence). In DNA form, the CDR3 reads TGTGCCAGCAGCCCCAGGGCGGAGGAGACCCAGTACTTC. It specifies CASSPRAEETQYF. The whole variable domain, remainder taken from reference TRBV7-9 and TRBJ2-5, is DTGVSQNPRHKITKRGQNVTFRCDPISEHNRLYWYRQTLGQGPEFLTYFQNEAQLEKSRLLSDRFSAERPKGSFSTLEIQRTEQGDSAMYLCASSPRAEETQYFGPGTRLLVL.

This clone was observed once. The CDR3, as DNA: TGTGCCAGCAGTTTGGGGTCGGGAGCAACCTACAATGAGCAGTTCTTC. This sequence encodes CASSLGSGATYNEQFF. The chain joins TRBV27 to TRBJ2-1; D possibly corresponds to TRBD2 (6 bases). This CDR3 is built from 16 residues. The V end was cut by 3 bases, the J end by 2 bases, with 14 bases between. Germline CDR1 is MNHEY and CDR2 is SMNVEV (reference sequence).

This chain uses TRBV7-9 with TRBJ2-1, with 9 bases fitting TRBD1. Germline values: CDR1 SEHNR, CDR2 FQNEAQ (reference sequence). The CDR3 consists of 14 residues. The V and J ends lost 3 bases and 9 bases, in that order; junction bases with no gene match: 6. The CDR3 DNA sequence: TGTGCCAGCAGCTTCTCGGGACAGGGACGTGAGCAGTTCTTC. It codes for CASSFSGQGREQFF.

The chain employs TRBV28 and TRBJ1-2, with TRBD1 matching 10 bases. J was trimmed by 4 bases and V by 6 bases; bases with no gene match: 5. The CDR3 extends over 14 amino acids. CDR1 is MDHEN, CDR2 SYDVKM, per germline. CDR3 protein: CASSPDRGAYGYTF. The CDR3, as DNA: TGTGCCAGCAGCCCGGACAGGGGGGCCTATGGCTACACCTTC.

In the case of this clone: This same CDR3 is encoded by further DNA sequences in the sample. J is TRBJ2-1 and V is TRBV5-1, with D possibly being TRBD1 (5 bases). This CDR3 has 15 residues. In germline, CDR1 is SGHRS, CDR2 YFSETQ. V gave up 0 bases and J gave up 2 bases, with 9 bases separating them. CDR3 loop: CASSLEGNPYNEQFF. CDR3 nucleotides: TGCGCCAGCAGCTTGGAGGGGAATCCCTACAATGAGCAGTTCTTC.

This chain uses TRBV5-4 with TRBJ2-5, with a possible D match to TRBD1 (6 bases). V lost 3 bases and J 6 bases, leaving 12 bases between the germline ends. The CDR3 has 13 amino acids. Germline V gene data show CDR1 as SGHNT and CDR2 as YYREEE (reference sequence). CDR3 loop: CASSSTGWKTQYF. CDR3 in DNA: TGTGCCAGCAGCTCAACAGGGTGGAAGACCCAGTACTTC. Full variable domain (missing parts from reference TRBV5-4 and TRBJ2-5): ETGVTQSPTHLIKTRGQQVTLRCSSQSGHNTVSWYQQALGQGPQFIFQYYREEENGRGNFPPRFSGLQFPNYSSELNVNALELDDSALYLCASSSTGWKTQYFGPGTRLLVL.

The V call is TRBV5-8, the J call TRBJ1-4; 7 bases line up with TRBD1. J was trimmed by 8 bases and V by 3 bases; bases with no gene match: 10. Germline-derived CDR1 and CDR2 are SGHTS and YDEGEE. CDR3 length equals 15 residues. CDR3 protein: CASSSDRVSTEKLFF. The CDR3 DNA follows: TGTGCCAGCAGCTCCGACAGGGTTTCGACGGAAAAACTGTTTTTT.